This section outlines one TCR beta chain sequence together with its context. Antigen unknown. PCR amplification relied on 60 Vbeta primers (plus 13 Jbeta primers). Sequencing was performed with immunoSEQ multiplex PCR; in TCRdb, only in-frame clones are kept and a portion is missing. The sample has hundreds of thousands of clones; roughly 75% are singletons. This record belongs to a study of cytomegalovirus exposure and HLA in healthy donors. General study results and limits: Apart from CMV serostatus, no immune exposure information was available.

The CDR3 spans 14 residues. The germline gives CDR1 SNHLY, CDR2 FYNNEI. The germline V and J ends were trimmed by 7 bases and 0 bases, with 10 bases remaining between them. The rearrangement uses TRBV2 and TRBJ1-5, with a possible D match to TRBD1 (6 bases). The clonotype originates from a woman aged 25 to 39 in good health and CMV-seronegative. The material sequenced was PBMCs. For the CDR3, the DNA is TGTGCCAGCACTACAGGGTTTAGCAATCAGCCCCAGCATTTT. It specifies CASTTGFSNQPQHF.